A single T cell receptor (beta chain) is shown here with its context. PCR was performed a second time for 7 to 11 cycles using a sample-barcoded 5' primer and a J-beta primer mix. One entry per CDR3 protein results from TCRdb running MiXCR on the 5' RACE reads. Here the sample spans about 2 million distinct CDR3 sequences, roughly 52% being singletons. This specimen belongs to a study of blood T cells in healthy people across ages. Germline CDR1 is SGHTA and CDR2 is FQGNSA. The CDR3 loop spans 14 amino acids. The V end lost 1 base, the J end lost 1 base, and 8 bases lay between the germline ends. All donors came from Russia, were Caucasian and healthy, and spanned ages about 6 to 90. Peripheral blood was drawn, approximately 10 milliliters per donor.

The clonotype originates from a woman in her 40s in good health. The chain combines TRBV7-2 with TRBJ2-7; D is ambiguous. The sample consisted of blood. For the CDR3, the DNA is TGTGCCAGCAGCTTAGATAGCCAGTCCTACGAGCAGTACTTC. This encodes CASSLDSQSYEQYF.